A selection of T cell receptor beta chains follows, all from one sample in a study of cytomegalovirus exposure and HLA in healthy donors. This table comes from immunoSEQ multiplex PCR, and its TCRdb copy is limited to in-frame clones, with some not included. The repertoire holds more than 100,000 clones, around 84% seen once, with about 3.3% in the top ten. The source material was PBMCs. Every receptor here comes from a woman between 25 and 40 years old in good health and CMV-seropositive. Each CDR3 is given with its conserved first and last residue. Not all rows give a size; the values are once, few, many and, for expanded clones, a class.

clone_size	v_call	cdr3_length	j_call	cdr3_aa
.	TRBV5-1	17	TRBJ2-3	CASSLASTGPRVDTQYF
.	TRBV6-4	19	TRBJ2-4	CASSDSTRPRGRLSDIQYF
.	TRBV5-1	17	TRBJ2-2	CASSFLTGAPNTGELFF
.	TRBV4-3	15	TRBJ2-6	CASSQAPPGANVLTF
.	TRBV9	19	TRBJ2-7	CASSVRGLWARGASHEQYF
.	TRBV7-6	15	TRBJ2-3	CASSLSSRLTDTQYF
.	TRBV2	16	TRBJ2-7	CASSEGGSRLIYEQYF
.	TRBV14	15	TRBJ2-5	CASSQAGTGGRAQYF
.	TRBV28	13	TRBJ1-1	CASTHPGDTEAFF
.	TRBV6-6	15	TRBJ2-2	CASRSTGGYTGELFF
.	TRBV5-1	13	TRBJ2-1	CASSLGGVNEQFF
.	TRBV28	15	TRBJ2-5	CASSGEGTLKETQYF
.	TRBV28	13	TRBJ1-1	CASSLTGSRGAFF
.	TRBV18	16	TRBJ1-3	CASSPSRAKAGNTIYF
.	TRBV6-5	15	TRBJ2-7	CASSYRTGPSYEQYF
.	TRBV5-4	15	TRBJ2-1	CASSRLAGTYNEQFF
once	TRBV7-9	12	.	CASSLSSYEQYF
.	TRBV6-6	15	TRBJ2-3	CASTGPGTGKDTQYF
.	TRBV6-1	14	TRBJ2-7	CASSAELGSYEQYF
.	TRBV5-1	14	TRBJ2-7	CASSPVGSVYEQYF
.	TRBV7-2	13	TRBJ1-1	CASSRLWNTEAFF
.	TRBV19	13	TRBJ1-2	CASRDRGGYGYTF
.	TRBV6-5	14	TRBJ2-5	CASRGSGRQETQYF
.	TRBV27	14	TRBJ1-2	CASSKIGGLYGYTF
.	TRBV11-3	12	TRBJ2-7	CASSFQGGEQYF
.	TRBV5-1	18	TRBJ1-1	CASSLARGTGMGGVKAFF
.	TRBV7-8	15	TRBJ2-5	CASSLWLTEQETQYF
.	TRBV7-2	14	TRBJ2-2	CASSEAGATGELFF
once	TRBV29-1	15	TRBJ1-1	CSVEDGTGSRSEAFF